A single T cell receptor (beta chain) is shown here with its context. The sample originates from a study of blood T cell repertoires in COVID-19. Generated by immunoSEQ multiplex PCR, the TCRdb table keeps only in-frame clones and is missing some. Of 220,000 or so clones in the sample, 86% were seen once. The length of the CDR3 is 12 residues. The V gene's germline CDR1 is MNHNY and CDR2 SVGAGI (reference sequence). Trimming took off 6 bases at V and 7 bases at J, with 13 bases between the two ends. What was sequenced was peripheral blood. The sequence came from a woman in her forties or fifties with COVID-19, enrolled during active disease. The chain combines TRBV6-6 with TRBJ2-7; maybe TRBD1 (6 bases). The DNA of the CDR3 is TGTGCCAGCAGCCAGGACAGTTGGGAGCAGTACGTC. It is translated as CASSQDSWEQYV.